This T cell receptor beta chain was identified in a study of blood T cell repertoires in COVID-19. Overall study context: Donors in the United States, Italy and Spain gave samples during acute or convalescent COVID-19. PBMCs, B-cell-depleted T cells, or T cells were the source of the cDNA or gDNA that made up the material.

The CDR3 is made up of 15 amino acids. Germline-derived CDR1 and CDR2 are MGHDK and SYGVNS. J was trimmed by 5 bases and V by 4 bases; bases with no gene match: 9. Per the study methods: Amplifying reference gene primers gave estimates of nucleated cell counts. Clones were read by immunoSEQ multiplex PCR, and TCRdb kept only the in-frame ones, dropping some. That table is the source of V, J and clone size, and D and trimming were worked out from the DNA. The table has more than 300,000 clones, 89% seen once. This rearrangement joins TRBV25-1 to TRBJ1-1, with 8 bases lining up with TRBD1. Specimen: peripheral blood. This sequence originates from a woman in her 30s with COVID-19, enrolled during active disease. The CDR3 nucleotides read TGTGCCAGCAGTGTAAACAGGGGGGGATGGACTGAAGCTTTCTTT. It is translated as CASSVNRGGWTEAFF.